Given below is one T cell receptor (beta chain) in context. The sample holds many counts of this clonotype. Its antigen is currently not known. Base qualities are not at hand, and no much larger clone is one base apart. The healthy controls were volunteers from a blood bank in Maryland, USA. TCR libraries for sorted subsets were made from 800,000 to 1,000,000 sorted CD4+ or CD8+ T cells. PBMCs were separated from peripheral blood using Ficoll-Hypaque density gradient centrifugation and then cryopreserved in liquid nitrogen. Paired sorted CD4+ and CD8+ subsets came from healthy controls, HAM/TSP patients and MS patients. The CDR3 contains 15 residues, cysteine and phenylalanine counted. Only CDR3 DNA remains: 45 bases, in frame from the first base. Taken from the germline V gene, the CDR1 and CDR2 loops are MNHEY and SVGAGI. V lost 3 bases and J lost 3 bases, and the count of bases not matched to a germline gene is 6.

This entry comes from a study of neurological immune-mediated disorders (dated by TCRdb to about 2019). Some background on the complete study: Using UMI-based sequencing, the study compared peripheral blood TCR-beta repertoires from patients with HTLV-I-associated myelopathy (HAM/TSP), patients with multiple sclerosis, and healthy controls. The cohort comprised roughly 69 subjects: roughly 15 HAM/TSP patients, around 34 multiple sclerosis patients and 20 or so healthy controls. The approximately 100 TCR-beta libraries included longitudinal samples, technical triplicates and paired sorted CD4+ and CD8+ T-cell subsets alongside PBMC samples. On the study overall, not on this receptor specifically: TCR clonal expansion was highest in HAM/TSP patients and lowest in MS patients, with MS patients falling below even healthy controls. Across subjects, expanded clones never shared an identical CDR3 amino acid sequence, which suggests that the TCR-beta repertoires in every group were private.

cDNA synthesis used template-switch 5'RACE with a primer carrying a 10-nucleotide random unique molecular identifier tagging each TCR transcript. Every sequencing run covered 15-18 subjects and yielded more than 160 million TCR-beta sequences. The RNeasy kit was used to extract total RNA. TCR-beta VDJ regions were amplified with primers for the TCR constant region and the 5'RACE anchor, using the KAPA Real-time Library Amplification kit. A first PCR added sample indexes and Illumina adaptors, and a second PCR then raised library yield. After purification with Ampure beads, the TCR product of roughly 650 bp was size-selected on a 2% E-gel SizeSelection system. Library quality was checked on a Bioanalyzer, concentration was measured with Qubit, and libraries were quantified with the Kapa Library Quantification kit before pooling. Libraries were sequenced paired-end 2 x 150 bp on an Illumina HiSeq 2500. To increase sequence diversity, roughly 24-31% phiX was spiked into each library pool. The original methods were these. The UMI-based MiGEC pipeline processed quality-filtered reads and removed over 75% of raw TCR sequences during error correction. IMGT germline references were used for alignment of VDJ genes, and clonotypes were defined by a unique CDR3 amino acid sequence together with V-J genes. Clonal expansion, Shannon diversity and CDR3 relatedness were evaluated with VDJtools (CalcPairwiseDistances, ClusterSamples), while phylogenetic trees were built in CLCbio workbench. Expanded clones were defined as having at least 8 unique UMIs, based on coefficient-of-variation modelling across technical triplicates. TCRdb reworked the public reads: Q25 trimming with fastp, MiXCR clone assembly, productive beta chains retained. One record per CDR3 amino acid sequence lists the most common genes and DNA. For this entry, the V and J calls and clone size follow TCRdb and not the study's own pipeline. In this sample the table shows about 15,000 distinct CDR3 sequences, 3.5% of which occur a single time. Over 20% of the sample is in the top ten clones.

This sequence uses TRBV6-5 and TRBJ2-7; 9 bases in between match TRBD1. The TCR comes from a woman aged 35 to 49 in good health. Sequencing was performed on CD8+ T cells from blood. The CDR3 protein: CASSYTGGGFYEQYF. The DNA sequence is TGTGCCAGCAGTTATACAGGGGGCGGTTTCTACGAGCAGTACTTC.